Below are 18 T cell receptor beta chains sequenced from a single sample in a study of identical twins. A single record per CDR3 protein comes from TCRdb applying MiXCR to the 5' RACE reads. Found here are 350,000 or so distinct CDR3 sequences, roughly 9% of them singletons; the top ten hold around 8.6%. Specimen: naive T cells sorted from blood. The source of these receptors is a woman in her fifties or sixties in good health.

Only a few counts were recorded for this clonotype. The chain is built from TRBV4-1 and TRBJ2-7; a possible D gene is TRBD2 (5 bases). This CDR3 is built from 17 residues. The V and J ends lost 0 bases and 4 bases respectively, with 19 bases between them. Per germline, CDR1 MGHRA and CDR2 YSYEKL. The CDR3 DNA reads as TGCGCCAGCAGCCAAGATGACTACACTAGGATCAGTTACGAGCAGTACTTC. This gives the protein CASSQDDYTRISYEQYF.

This clonotype was detected a few times. The rearrangement uses TRBV5-1 and TRBJ2-1; D could derive from TRBD1 or TRBD2 (5 bases each). Per germline, CDR1 SGHRS and CDR2 YFSETQ. This CDR3 contains 15 residues. Trimming removed 4 bases from V and 4 bases from J, with 15 bases in between. The CDR3 DNA follows: TGCGCCAGCAGCACCGGGACCGAGAGATACAATGAGCAGTTCTTC. Amino acid sequence: CASSTGTERYNEQFF.

V and J are TRBV20-1 and TRBJ1-1; no definite D call. The V end was cut by 1 base, the J end by 1 base, with 16 bases between. CDR3 length equals 16 residues. The germline CDR1 and CDR2 sequences are DFQATT and SNEGSKA (reference sequence). CDR3 bases: TGCAGTGCTAGAGGAGAGGGTAGGGCGGGGAACACTGAAGCTTTCTTT. It is translated as CSARGEGRAGNTEAFF.

This clonotype was recorded many times. The genes are TRBV10-3 and TRBJ2-7; TRBD1 matches 9 bases. With 6 bases clipped from V and 2 bases from J, the junction kept 20 bases outside the gene matches. The CDR3 is made up of 19 amino acids. Germline V CDR1 and CDR2: ENHRY, SYGVKD. DNA for the CDR3: TGTGCCATCAGCGGAATATCCGGGACAGGGAAAAAGACCACCTACGAGCAGTACTTC. Its protein is CAISGISGTGKKTTYEQYF.

This clonotype was recorded at least ten times. This chain links TRBV4-1 with TRBJ2-7; D perhaps matches TRBD1 (5 bases). Looked up from germline, CDR1 is MGHRA and CDR2 is YSYEKL. The CDR3 totals 13 residues. Between the trimmed V and J ends, which lost 5 bases and 2 bases, there was a span of 10 bases. The CDR3: CASSGQGAYEQYF. The CDR3 coding sequence is TGCGCCAGCAGCGGACAAGGGGCCTACGAGCAGTACTTC.

The chain carries TRBV5-1 and TRBJ1-5, with a tentative D call TRBD1 (5 bases). CDR3 length equals 14 residues. Germline lookup yields CDR1 SGHRS and CDR2 YFSETQ. With 4 bases removed from V and 5 bases from J, the gap between germline ends came to 13 bases. The CDR3 sequence: CASSPRVGDQPQHF. The CDR3 DNA is TGCGCCAGCAGCCCCCGGGTGGGGGATCAGCCCCAGCATTTT.

Concerning this clonotype itself: A much larger clone lies a single base off, so this may be a read error. CDR3 in amino acids: CASRTTITASTKAFF. As DNA, the CDR3 is TGCGCCAGCAGAACCACTATCACAGCATCCACTAAAGCTTTCTTT. The chain couples TRBV5-1 to TRBJ1-1, with D uncertain. Germline V gene lookup returns CDR1 SGHRS and CDR2 YFSETQ. The CDR3 is 15 residues long.

The rearrangement links TRBV5-1 to TRBJ2-2, with D tentatively TRBD2 (6 bases). V lost 2 bases and J lost 7, with 12 bases in between. CDR3 length equals 14 residues. Germline V gene data show CDR1 as SGHRS and CDR2 as YFSETQ. CDR3 in amino acids: CASSFKGSGGELFF. As DNA, the CDR3 is TGCGCCAGCAGCTTTAAGGGTAGCGGCGGGGAGCTGTTTTTT.

This sequence joins TRBV5-6 and TRBJ2-3; weak D call: TRBD2 (5 bases). Per germline, CDR1 SGHDT and CDR2 YYEEEE. The V end lost 4 bases, the J end lost 5 bases, and 14 bases lay between the germline ends. This CDR3 is 14 amino acids long. For the CDR3, the DNA is TGTGCCAGCAGCGAGGAGAGGGATAGAGATACGCAGTATTTT. Protein: CASSEERDRDTQYF.

The V call is TRBV27, the J call TRBJ1-4; tentative D call: TRBD1 (6 bases). This CDR3 contains 16 residues. Germline V gives CDR1 MNHEY, CDR2 SMNVEV (reference sequence). Trimming stripped 1 base from V and 8 bases from J, with 17 bases between. CDR3 loop: CASSLLRVQGPEKLFF. The CDR3 DNA sequence: TGTGCCAGCAGTTTATTGCGGGTACAGGGTCCCGAAAAACTGTTTTTT. Full variable domain (outside the CDR3, taken from reference TRBV27 and TRBJ1-4): EAQVTQNPRYLITVTGKKLTVTCSQNMNHEYMSWYRQDPGLGLRQIYYSMNVEVTDKGDVPEGYKVSRKEKRNFPLILESPSPNQTSLYFCASSLLRVQGPEKLFFGSGTQLSVL.

This clonotype was counted ten times or more. This sequence joins TRBV5-1 and TRBJ2-7; D call uncertain. Germline V gene lookup returns CDR1 SGHRS and CDR2 YFSETQ. Trimming took 0 bases from V and 2 from J, leaving 15 bases between them. CDR3 length: 16 residues. The CDR3 sequence: CASSLAAADYPYEQYF. For the CDR3, the DNA is TGCGCCAGCAGCTTGGCGGCGGCTGATTACCCCTACGAGCAGTACTTC.

This clonotype has only a few counts. The V call is TRBV5-6, the J call TRBJ2-2; perhaps D is TRBD1 or TRBD2 (6 bases each). The germline V gene has CDR1 SGHDT and CDR2 YYEEEE. V lost 5 bases to trimming and J lost 6 bases, with 20 bases between them. The CDR3 contains 16 residues. CDR3 loop: CASRSTLWGASGELFF. CDR3 bases: TGTGCCAGCAGATCGACCTTATGGGGGGCATCCGGGGAGCTGTTTTTT.

This clonotype was counted only a few times. V gene TRBV12-3 or TRBV12-4 combines with J gene TRBJ1-6; D uncertain. This CDR3 has 13 amino acids. V was clipped by 5 bases and J by 12 bases, with 14 bases between them. The CDR3 DNA is TGTGCCAGCAGTCGGGTCAAATCTGGACCCCTCCACTTT. It translates to CASSRVKSGPLHF.

The table lists this clonotype with a few counts. V usage is TRBV7-9 and J usage is TRBJ1-4; D remains unclear. CDR1 is SEHNR and CDR2 is FQNEAQ in the germline V gene (reference sequence). The CDR3 has 14 amino acids. Trimming shortened V by 3 bases and J by 6 bases, and 11 bases separated the two germline ends. CDR3 in amino acids: CASSFRTEYEKLFF. The CDR3 DNA is TGTGCCAGCAGCTTTAGGACTGAGTATGAAAAACTGTTTTTT. Variable domain in full (rest from reference TRBV7-9 and TRBJ1-4): DTGVSQNPRHKITKRGQNVTFRCDPISEHNRLYWYRQTLGQGPEFLTYFQNEAQLEKSRLLSDRFSAERPKGSFSTLEIQRTEQGDSAMYLCASSFRTEYEKLFFGSGTQLSVL.

The rearrangement joins TRBV5-1 to TRBJ1-2; perhaps TRBD1 as D (5 bases). Germline V gives CDR1 SGHRS, CDR2 YFSETQ. Trimming pared 0 bases from V and 8 bases from J, leaving 11 bases between. This CDR3 comprises 13 residues. The CDR3 sequence: CASSLDRFFGYTF. CDR3 coding DNA: TGCGCCAGCAGCTTGGACAGGTTTTTCGGCTACACCTTC.

The gene calls are TRBV12-3 or TRBV12-4 and TRBJ1-4; 8 nucleotides align to TRBD1. Trimming at V came to 6 bases and at J to 8 bases, leaving 8 bases not matched to a gene. CDR3 length: 14 residues. In DNA, the CDR3 is TGTGCCAGCAGCCGGACAGGGTGGGGGGAAAAACTGTTTTTT. Its protein is CASSRTGWGEKLFF.

This clonotype was observed a few times. V is TRBV4-2 and J is TRBJ1-3; D not certain. This CDR3 region has 14 residues. Trimming took off 0 bases at V and 4 bases at J, with 7 bases between the two ends. CDR1 is LGHNA, CDR2 YNFKEQ, per germline. The CDR3 DNA reads TGTGCCAGCAGCCAAGATCCTGGGGGAAACACCATATATTTT. Translation gives CASSQDPGGNTIYF.

This clonotype was seen a handful of times. This chain links TRBV11-1 with TRBJ2-2; TRBD2 agrees at 9 bases. The CDR3 spans 15 residues. The J segment lost 4 bases and the V segment lost 4 bases, leaving 4 bases of the junction unmatched. CDR1 is SGHAT and CDR2 is FQDESV in the germline V gene (reference sequence). CDR3 protein: CASSYFSGGTGELFF. Written as DNA, the CDR3 is TGTGCCAGCAGCTACTTTAGCGGGGGCACCGGGGAGCTGTTTTTT.